Listed here are 28 T cell receptor beta chains from one sample, sequenced in a study of shared clonotypes between healthy human individuals. The repertoire was sequenced with immunoSEQ multiplex PCR; TCRdb's copy has only in-frame clones and lacks some. The repertoire holds over 2 million clones, with under 95% as singletons. The source material was naive CD4+ T cells from PBMCs. The subset denotes: CD45RA+ positively selected. The receptors originated from a man younger than 35 in good health. Some clones in this sample may be carry-over from other donors' samples.

This chain joins TRBV23-1 and TRBJ2-5, with 9 bases matching TRBD2. TRBV23-1 belongs to the ORF category, with a function that is uncertain. The CDR3 is 14 amino acids. V dropped 7 bases and J dropped 5; count of bases not matched to a gene: 8. CDR3 DNA: TGCGCCAGCAATGGGCGGGAGGGCCGGGAGACCCAGTACTTC. Translating gives CASNGREGRETQYF.

The chain is built from TRBV27 and TRBJ2-5; 7 bases align to TRBD1. The ends lost 6 bases at V and 5 bases at J; junction bases unmatched: 6. Germline V gene sequence: CDR1 MNHEY, CDR2 SMNVEV (reference sequence). This CDR3 region has 13 residues. The DNA of the CDR3 is TGTGCCAGCAGCCAACAGGGGCGCGAGACCCAGTACTTC. Amino acids: CASSQQGRETQYF.

In its sample, this clone was seen once. V is TRBV5-1 and J is TRBJ2-5; 9 nucleotides match TRBD1. Germline values: CDR1 SGHRS, CDR2 YFSETQ. V dropped 4 bases and J dropped 2; count of bases not matched to a gene: 6. The length of the CDR3 is 15 residues. The CDR3 coding sequence is TGCGCCAGCAGCGTGCTGGGACAGGGTCAAGAGACCCAGTACTTC. This codes for CASSVLGQGQETQYF.

The J gene is TRBJ2-7, the V gene TRBV5-1; D remains ambiguous. The length of the CDR3 is 13 residues. The V gene lost 2 bases and the J gene lost 4 bases, with 10 bases spanning the gap. Germline CDR1 SGHRS, CDR2 YFSETQ. The CDR3 protein is CASSFNSPYEQYF. The CDR3 nucleotides read TGCGCCAGCAGCTTTAACTCACCATACGAGCAGTACTTC.

The chain recombines TRBV19 with TRBJ2-7; 9 nucleotides line up with TRBD2. Germline assignment: CDR1 LNHDA and CDR2 SQIVND (reference sequence). The J segment lost 7 bases and the V segment lost 3 bases, leaving 7 bases of the junction unmatched. The CDR3 totals 14 residues. The CDR3 sequence: CASSMSSGSREQYF. The CDR3 DNA sequence: TGTGCCAGTAGTATGAGTAGCGGGAGCCGAGAGCAGTACTTC.

J is TRBJ2-2 and V is TRBV6-5, with 9 bases matching TRBD1. The CDR3 loop spans 15 amino acids. V shed 6 bases and J 5 bases; nucleotides not matched to a gene: 7. CDR1 is MNHEY, CDR2 SVGAGI, per germline. Here the CDR3 DNA reads TGTGCCAGCAGACCCCCCGGGACAGGGACCGGGGAGCTGTTTTTT. Its protein is CASRPPGTGTGELFF.

The rearrangement uses TRBV7-2 and TRBJ1-2, with TRBD1 matching 9 bases. V trimming: 3 bases; J trimming: 8 bases; junction bases outside the gene matches: 10. The germline V gene encodes CDR1 SGHTA and CDR2 FQGNSA. The CDR3 extends over 15 amino acids. CDR3 region: CASSFLIQGAQGYTF. CDR3 coding DNA: TGTGCCAGCAGCTTCCTAATACAGGGGGCGCAAGGCTACACCTTC.

As DNA, the CDR3 is TGTGCCAGCAGCTTAGGGGGCAGACCCTACGAGCAGTACTTC. Protein sequence: CASSLGGRPYEQYF. This chain links TRBV5-8 with TRBJ2-7; 7 bases line up with TRBD1. The trim removed 2 bases at V and 2 bases at J, leaving 4 bases unmatched. Germline V gene sequence: CDR1 SGHTS, CDR2 YDEGEE. This CDR3 has 14 amino acids.

The gene calls are TRBV4-3 and TRBJ2-3, with 8 bases lining up with TRBD1. The CDR3 extends over 15 amino acids. V shed 1 base and J 5 bases; nucleotides not matched to a gene: 5. CDR1 is LGHNA, CDR2 YSLEER, per germline. CDR3 residues: CASSQGDRRGDTQYF. In DNA form, the CDR3 reads TGCGCCAGCAGCCAAGGGGACAGGAGAGGAGATACGCAGTATTTT.

The chain employs TRBV28 and TRBJ2-5; no reliable D call. This CDR3 region has 11 residues. CDR1 is MDHEN, CDR2 SYDVKM, per germline. The ends were cut back, 1 base at V and 11 bases at J, with 8 bases in the middle. CDR3 loop: CASSLYGRQYF. In DNA, the CDR3 is TGTGCCAGCAGTTTATACGGACGACAGTACTTC.

The V call is TRBV7-9, the J call TRBJ1-3; no reliable D call. CDR1 is SEHNR and CDR2 is FQNEAQ in the germline V gene (reference sequence). V was trimmed by 4 bases and J by 4 bases, leaving 23 bases between them. CDR3 size: 18 residues. CDR3 coding DNA: TGTGCCAGCAGCTCCCACATCGACCCCGGCCTTAAAGGAAACACCATATATTTT. The encoded protein is CASSSHIDPGLKGNTIYF.

In this sample, this clone turned up a few times. The chain combines TRBV5-1 with TRBJ1-2, with 7 bases lining up with TRBD1. With 4 bases clipped from V and 4 bases from J, the junction kept 4 bases outside the gene matches. The CDR3 covers 13 residues. Germline loops: CDR1 SGHRS, CDR2 YFSETQ. The CDR3 nucleotides are TGCGCCAGCAGCGAGGGGACAGCCTATGGCTACACCTTC. Residues: CASSEGTAYGYTF.

The chain links TRBV18 to TRBJ2-1; no definite D call. Germline CDR1 KGHSH, CDR2 LQKENI. The CDR3 has 12 amino acids. The germline V and J ends were trimmed by 3 bases and 10 bases, with 10 bases remaining between them. Here the CDR3 reads CASSPEYGEQFF. CDR3 bases: TGTGCCAGCTCACCCGAATACGGGGAGCAGTTCTTC.

This clone was seen a few times. V usage is TRBV7-3 and J usage is TRBJ1-1; D ambiguous. The germline gives CDR1 SGHTA, CDR2 FQGTGA. This CDR3 is built from 14 residues. V lost 2 bases to trimming and J lost 0 bases, with 7 bases between them. CDR3 sequence (DNA): TGTGCCAGCAGCTTAGGGCGTGTGAACACTGAAGCTTTCTTT. It translates to CASSLGRVNTEAFF.

V and J are TRBV9 and TRBJ2-7; TRBD2 matches at 8 bases. J was trimmed by 5 bases and V by 7 bases; bases with no gene match: 14. CDR3 length: 15 residues. The germline gives CDR1 SGDLS, CDR2 YYNGEE. CDR3 nucleotides: TGTGCCAGCGGCCCGCCCAGCGGGAGCCCCCACGAGCAGTACTTC. Its translation: CASGPPSGSPHEQYF. The whole variable domain, remainder taken from reference TRBV9 and TRBJ2-7, is DSGVTQTPKHLITATGQRVTLRCSPRSGDLSVYWYQQSLDQGLQFLIQYYNGEERAKGNILERFSAQQFPDLHSELNLSSLELGDSALYFCASGPPSGSPHEQYFGPGTRLTVT.

The chain carries TRBV6-5 and TRBJ2-5; D gene uncertain. The V gene's germline CDR1 is MNHEY and CDR2 SVGAGI. Trimming left V 2 bases short and J 4 bases short, with 8 bases between. This CDR3 is built from 13 residues. Written as DNA, the CDR3 is TGTGCCAGCAGTTACCGCCGTTTAGAGACCCAGTACTTC. Protein: CASSYRRLETQYF.

The chain carries TRBV5-1 and TRBJ2-3, with 7 bases fitting TRBD1. The junction had 11 bases not matched to a gene; V was cut back by 3 bases and J by 1 base. Germline V lookup: CDR1 SGHRS, CDR2 YFSETQ. The length of the CDR3 is 17 residues. Written as DNA, the CDR3 is TGCGCCAGCAGCTCCACAGGGGTTCGTCAAGGCACAGATACGCAGTATTTT. Translating gives CASSSTGVRQGTDTQYF.

This CDR3 reads CASSVGAGYEQYF. The CDR3 bases are TGTGCCAGCAGCGTAGGGGCTGGGTACGAGCAGTACTTC. The J gene is TRBJ2-7, the V gene TRBV9; D gene uncertain. Germline loops: CDR1 SGDLS, CDR2 YYNGEE. Trimming removed 0 bases at V and 4 bases at J, with 8 bases between. This CDR3 has 13 amino acids. The full variable domain, its missing parts supplied by reference TRBV9 and TRBJ2-7, is DSGVTQTPKHLITATGQRVTLRCSPRSGDLSVYWYQQSLDQGLQFLIQYYNGEERAKGNILERFSAQQFPDLHSELNLSSLELGDSALYFCASSVGAGYEQYFGPGTRLTVT.

The chain employs TRBV6-6 and TRBJ2-7; no reliable D call. V was trimmed by 7 bases and J by 0 bases, leaving 16 bases between them. Germline-derived CDR1 and CDR2 are MNHNY and SVGAGI (reference sequence). CDR3 length equals 15 residues. The CDR3: CASKGRPDGSYEQYF. For the CDR3, the DNA is TGTGCCAGCAAAGGAAGGCCTGACGGCTCCTACGAGCAGTACTTC.

The V and J genes are TRBV21-1 and TRBJ2-7; TRBD2 is taken as the D call from the table, unchecked against the DNA. TRBV21-1 has pseudogene status. The CDR3 sequence is 15 residues long. CDR3 amino acids: CASSKRGGLSYEQYF. Written as DNA, the CDR3 is TGTGCCAGCAGCAAACGGGGTGGACTAAGTTACGAGCAGTACTTC.

This chain joins TRBV12-1 and TRBJ2-1; the D call of TRBD2 is as the table states it, not checked on the DNA. TRBV12-1 is a documented pseudogene. The CDR3 extends over 17 amino acids. The CDR3 coding sequence is TGTGCCAGCAGCCCTAGGACTAGCGGGAGTCCCTACAATGAGCAGTTCTTC. This encodes CASSPRTSGSPYNEQFF.

This chain uses TRBV5-1 with TRBJ2-3; D is tentatively TRBD1 or TRBD2 (5 bases each). The CDR3 totals 15 residues. Germline CDR1 is SGHRS and CDR2 is YFSETQ. Between the trimmed V and J ends, which lost 4 bases and 0 bases, there was a span of 12 bases. CDR3 protein: CASSPRGGSTDTQYF. The DNA of the CDR3 is TGCGCCAGCAGCCCAAGGGGCGGGAGCACAGATACGCAGTATTTT.

The V call is TRBV29-1, the J call TRBJ2-3; D could derive from TRBD1 or TRBD2 (6 bases each). The length of the CDR3 is 13 residues. CDR1 is SQVTM, CDR2 ANQGSEA, per germline. Between the trimmed V and J ends, which lost 4 bases and 0 bases, there was a span of 8 bases. The CDR3 nucleotides are TGCAGCGTTGCGGGGGCTAGCACAGATACGCAGTATTTT. Its protein product is CSVAGASTDTQYF.

This rearrangement joins TRBV7-8 to TRBJ1-4; D is unresolved. V was cut by 0 bases and J by 11 bases, with 7 bases left in between. The length of the CDR3 is 12 residues. Germline V gene sequence: CDR1 SGHVS, CDR2 FQNEAQ. CDR3 residues: CASSLADLKLFF. The CDR3, as DNA: TGTGCCAGCAGCTTAGCCGACCTTAAACTGTTTTTT.

With respect to this clone: Within the sample, other DNA sequences also encode this same CDR3. The chain joins TRBV5-1 to TRBJ2-5, with TRBD2 identical over 15 bases. Looked up from germline, CDR1 is SGHRS and CDR2 is YFSETQ. V gave up 4 bases and J gave up 5 bases; unmatched junction bases: 9. This CDR3 is built from 17 residues. Here the CDR3 reads CASSLGLAGGPAETQYF. As DNA, the CDR3 is TGCGCCAGCAGCCTCGGACTAGCGGGAGGGCCGGCTGAGACCCAGTACTTC. Using reference TRBV5-1 and TRBJ2-5 for the parts outside the CDR3, the full variable domain is KAGVTQTPRYLIKTRGQQVTLSCSPISGHRSVSWYQQTPGQGLQFLFEYFSETQRNKGNFPGRFSGRQFSNSRSEMNVSTLELGDSALYLCASSLGLAGGPAETQYFGPGTRLLVL.

The J gene is TRBJ2-7, the V gene TRBV6-5; D unresolved. Germline values: CDR1 MNHEY, CDR2 SVGAGI. Trimming took off 6 bases at V and 2 bases at J, with 14 bases between the two ends. CDR3 length: 14 amino acids. The CDR3 DNA reads TGTGCCAGCAGGGTGAGTGGCGGAACCTACGAGCAGTACTTC. Its protein product is CASRVSGGTYEQYF.

V usage is TRBV11-1 and J usage is TRBJ2-1; D is unclear. Trimming shortened V by 1 base and J by 12 bases, and 13 bases separated the two germline ends. The CDR3 totals 13 residues. Germline V gene data show CDR1 as SGHAT and CDR2 as FQDESV (reference sequence). CDR3 DNA sequence: TGTGCCAGCAGCTTAGAGAGGTCGTCAGGGCAGTTCTTC. Translation: CASSLERSSGQFF.

The chain uses TRBV2 and TRBJ2-1; D is perhaps TRBD2 (6 bases). The germline V gene has CDR1 SNHLY and CDR2 FYNNEI. V lost 8 bases and J lost 9, with 11 bases in between. The CDR3 extends over 11 amino acids. The CDR3 coding sequence is TGTGCCAGCGGACTACTAGGTGAGCAGTTCTTC. Translated, it gives CASGLLGEQFF. The full variable domain, its missing parts supplied by reference TRBV2 and TRBJ2-1, is EPEVTQTPSHQVTQMGQEVILRCVPISNHLYFYWYRQILGQKVEFLVSFYNNEISEKSEIFDDQFSVERPDGSNFTLKIRSTKLEDSAMYFCASGLLGEQFFGPGTRLTVL.